A single sample is the source of the 6 T cell receptor beta chains below, sequenced in a study of OX40 agonist ivuxolimab in advanced cancers. Sequencing used immunoSEQ multiplex PCR; TCRdb keeps in-frame clones, though not all of them. Among 60,000 or so clones listed, around 93% were seen once. This material consisted of CD4+ or CD8+ T cells sorted from blood, taken in a trial of the OX40 agonist ivuxolimab. Receptors were obtained from an adult with an advanced solid tumor such as melanoma, head and neck, liver or kidney cancer.

This chain joins TRBV19 and TRBJ2-3; TRBD2 aligns across 10 bases. CDR1 is LNHDA, CDR2 SQIVND, per germline (reference sequence). This CDR3 spans 15 amino acids. Trimming removed 6 bases from V and 2 bases from J; junction bases left unmatched: 5. The chain's CDR3 is CASSLTSGNTDTQYF. CDR3 bases: TGTGCCAGTAGCCTTACTAGCGGGAACACAGATACGCAGTATTTT.

V and J are TRBV19 and TRBJ2-7; TRBD2 aligns across 8 bases. Germline CDR1 and CDR2: LNHDA and SQIVND (reference sequence). V lost 5 bases to trimming and J lost 4 bases; unmatched junction nucleotides: 4. The CDR3 is made up of 13 amino acids. CDR3 nucleotide sequence: TGTGCCAGTAGTGAACTAGCGGATTACGAGCAGTACTTC. Protein product: CASSELADYEQYF.

This chain joins TRBV5-1 and TRBJ2-1; 14 positions agree with TRBD2. Germline V gene sequence: CDR1 SGHRS, CDR2 YFSETQ. The CDR3 sequence is 16 residues long. Trimming took 3 bases from V and 8 from J; bases not matched to a gene: 7. CDR3 nucleotides: TGCGCCAGCAGCTCCTGGGGGACTAGCGGGAGCTATGAGCAGTTCTTC. Translating it yields CASSSWGTSGSYEQFF. Variable domain in full (rest from reference TRBV5-1 and TRBJ2-1): KAGVTQTPRYLIKTRGQQVTLSCSPISGHRSVSWYQQTPGQGLQFLFEYFSETQRNKGNFPGRFSGRQFSNSRSEMNVSTLELGDSALYLCASSSWGTSGSYEQFFGPGTRLTVL.

The V call is TRBV27, the J call TRBJ1-2, with 7 nucleotides matching TRBD1. The ends lost 4 bases at V and 8 bases at J; junction bases unmatched: 13. CDR3 length: 15 residues. Per germline, CDR1 MNHEY and CDR2 SMNVEV (reference sequence). The CDR3 region is CASSSDREVLEGYTF. Written as DNA, the CDR3 is TGTGCCAGCAGTTCCGACAGGGAGGTTTTGGAAGGCTACACCTTC.

The chain recombines TRBV11-3 with TRBJ2-3, with a possible D match to TRBD1 (5 bases). Germline V gene data show CDR1 as SGHNT and CDR2 as YENEEA. The V end lost 7 bases, the J end lost 1 base, and 9 bases lay between the germline ends. This CDR3 has 13 amino acids. The CDR3 nucleotides are TGTGCCAGCAATGTCAGGGGCACAGATACGCAGTATTTT. It is translated as CASNVRGTDTQYF. The full variable domain, completed using reference TRBV11-3 and TRBJ2-3, is EAGVVQSPRYKIIEKKQPVAFWCNPISGHNTLYWYLQNLGQGPELLIRYENEEAVDDSQLPKDRFSAERLKGVDSTLKIQPAELGDSAVYLCASNVRGTDTQYFGPGTRLTVL.

This chain uses TRBV29-1 with TRBJ2-7; D is unclear. The V end was cut by 2 bases, the J end by 3 bases, with 17 bases between. Germline assignment: CDR1 SQVTM and CDR2 ANQGSEA. The CDR3 loop spans 15 amino acids. The CDR3 DNA follows: TGCAGCGTTGAAACTGGTAAGCGTGACGTCTACGAGCAGTACTTC. Translating it yields CSVETGKRDVYEQYF.